Listed below are T cell receptor beta chains from one sample, sequenced in a study of T cell responses to AZD1222 COVID-19 vaccine. The table came from immunoSEQ multiplex PCR; TCRdb's copy has only in-frame clones and leaves some out. In the table there are about 150,000 clones, 90% to 95% of which are singletons. Sequenced material: peripheral blood, taken 28 days after the second AZD1222 dose. Receptor source: an adult who received the AZD1222 COVID-19 vaccine. Each CDR3 is given with its conserved first and last residue. D genes are given only for firm matches. Clone size is shown for a subset of rows, as once, few, many or a class of expanded clone.

V gene: TRBV6-5
J gene: TRBJ2-3
clone size: -
D gene: -
CDR3 DNA: TGTGCCAGCAGCCACCGAGTCACAGATACGCAGTATTTT
CDR3 protein: CASSHRVTDTQYF

V gene: TRBV4-1
J gene: TRBJ2-1
clone size: few
D gene: -
CDR3 DNA: TGCGCCAGCAGCCAAGATCAGGGACCGAATGAGCAGTTCTTC
CDR3 protein: CASSQDQGPNEQFF

V gene: TRBV10-3
J gene: TRBJ1-1
clone size: -
D gene: -
CDR3 DNA: TGTGCCATCAGTGAGTTTGCTGAAGCTTTCTTT
CDR3 protein: CAISEFAEAFF

V gene: TRBV27
J gene: TRBJ2-7
clone size: -
D gene: -
CDR3 DNA: TGTGCCAGCAGTTCCGGTAGTAGCTACGAGCAGTACTTC
CDR3 protein: CASSSGSSYEQYF

V gene: TRBV6-5
J gene: TRBJ1-4
clone size: -
D gene: TRBD1
CDR3 DNA: TGTGCCAGCAGTTTCGACAGGGATCGAAAACTGTTTTTT
CDR3 protein: CASSFDRDRKLFF

V gene: TRBV11-2
J gene: TRBJ2-5
clone size: -
D gene: -
CDR3 DNA: TGTGCCAGCAGCCCCATGGTGGCAGGTCAAGAGACCCAGTACTTC
CDR3 protein: CASSPMVAGQETQYF

V gene: TRBV19
J gene: TRBJ1-6
clone size: -
D gene: -
CDR3 DNA: TGTGCCAGTAGTATTACGGGGGGCCGTCGTAATTCACCCCTCCACTTT
CDR3 protein: CASSITGGRRNSPLHF

V gene: TRBV4-2
J gene: TRBJ1-3
clone size: -
D gene: -
CDR3 DNA: TGTGCCAGCAGCACAGTGGGCGGTGTATCTGGAAACACCATATATTTT
CDR3 protein: CASSTVGGVSGNTIYF

V gene: TRBV2
J gene: TRBJ2-5
clone size: -
D gene: -
CDR3 DNA: TGTGCCAGCAGGCAGGGTTTCCAAGAGACCCAGTACTTC
CDR3 protein: CASRQGFQETQYF

V gene: TRBV6-5
J gene: TRBJ2-5
clone size: -
D gene: -
CDR3 DNA: TGTGCCAGCAGCCGATCGCGGGCCCAAGAGACCCAGTACTTC
CDR3 protein: CASSRSRAQETQYF

V gene: TRBV6-4
J gene: TRBJ2-1
clone size: -
D gene: TRBD2
CDR3 DNA: TGTGCCAGCAGTGCACAGGCGGGAGGCCCCTACAATGAGCAGTTCTTC
CDR3 protein: CASSAQAGGPYNEQFF

V gene: TRBV7-2
J gene: TRBJ2-5
clone size: -
D gene: -
CDR3 DNA: TGTGCCAGCAGCTGGGACACGGGGAAGGGGACCCAGTACTTC
CDR3 protein: CASSWDTGKGTQYF

V gene: TRBV5-1
J gene: TRBJ1-4
clone size: -
D gene: -
CDR3 DNA: TGCGCCAGCAGCCCTGGCTCCTCCGGAGGAGAAAAACTGTTTTTT
CDR3 protein: CASSPGSSGGEKLFF

V gene: TRBV12-3/TRBV12-4
J gene: TRBJ2-3
clone size: -
D gene: TRBD2
CDR3 DNA: TGTGCCAGCAGTCTCGGGGGGAATACGCAGTATTTT
CDR3 protein: CASSLGGNTQYF

V gene: TRBV9
J gene: TRBJ2-1
clone size: -
D gene: TRBD2
CDR3 DNA: TGTGCCAGCAGCGTAGCTAGCGGGAGCGATGAGCAGTTCTTC
CDR3 protein: CASSVASGSDEQFF

V gene: TRBV4-1
J gene: TRBJ2-7
clone size: -
D gene: -
CDR3 DNA: TGCGCCAGCAGCCATTCCGGGACCTACGAGCAGTACTTC
CDR3 protein: CASSHSGTYEQYF

V gene: TRBV10-1
J gene: TRBJ2-7
clone size: -
D gene: -
CDR3 DNA: TGCGCCAGCAGTGAGTCGGCAAGAGGCGGCGAGCAGTACTTC
CDR3 protein: CASSESARGGEQYF

V gene: TRBV5-1
J gene: TRBJ1-2
clone size: -
D gene: TRBD1
CDR3 DNA: TGCGCCAGCAGCTTAGATGGACAGGCCCCGACGGGCTACACCTTC
CDR3 protein: CASSLDGQAPTGYTF

V gene: TRBV6-5
J gene: TRBJ2-3
clone size: -
D gene: -
CDR3 DNA: TGTGCCAGCTTGGGGAGCGATACGCAGTATTTT
CDR3 protein: CASLGSDTQYF

V gene: TRBV27
J gene: TRBJ2-1
clone size: -
D gene: -
CDR3 DNA: TGTGCCAGCAGTTTATTGAACAATGAGCAGTTCTTC
CDR3 protein: CASSLLNNEQFF

V gene: TRBV5-1
J gene: TRBJ1-1
clone size: -
D gene: TRBD1
CDR3 DNA: TGCGCCAGCAGCGTGACAGGGGGCCCTCCTACGTCTACGAACACTGAAGCTTTCTTT
CDR3 protein: CASSVTGGPPTSTNTEAFF

V gene: TRBV4-1
J gene: TRBJ2-7
clone size: -
D gene: TRBD1
CDR3 DNA: TGCGCCAGCAGCCAACCGGGACAGAGACCCTACGAGCAGTACTTC
CDR3 protein: CASSQPGQRPYEQYF

V gene: TRBV15
J gene: TRBJ2-5
clone size: -
D gene: TRBD1
CDR3 DNA: TGTGCCACCAGCGGACACAGGGGGTTAGGGGAGACCCAGTACTTC
CDR3 protein: CATSGHRGLGETQYF

V gene: TRBV18
J gene: TRBJ2-7
clone size: -
D gene: TRBD2
CDR3 DNA: TGTGCCAGCTCACTCGCCCAGACTAGCTTCCTTTCCTACGAGCAGTACTTC
CDR3 protein: CASSLAQTSFLSYEQYF

V gene: TRBV5-1
J gene: TRBJ1-6
clone size: -
D gene: -
CDR3 DNA: TGCGCCAGCAGCTTGGCCAGCTCCTATAATTCACCCCTCCACTTT
CDR3 protein: CASSLASSYNSPLHF

V gene: TRBV12-3/TRBV12-4
J gene: TRBJ1-1
clone size: -
D gene: TRBD1
CDR3 DNA: TGTGCCAGCAGTTCTGACAGGGTGATTGAAGCTTTCTTT
CDR3 protein: CASSSDRVIEAFF

V gene: TRBV6-1
J gene: TRBJ1-1
clone size: -
D gene: -
CDR3 DNA: TGTGCCAGCAGTGATTCGACAGGTAGAACCCGGGAACGAGCTTTCTTT
CDR3 protein: CASSDSTGRTRERAFF

V gene: TRBV5-6
J gene: TRBJ2-1
clone size: -
D gene: -
CDR3 DNA: TGTGCCAGCAGCTTGTTAGCGGTCAATGAGCAGTTCTTC
CDR3 protein: CASSLLAVNEQFF

V gene: TRBV2
J gene: TRBJ1-4
clone size: -
D gene: -
CDR3 DNA: TGTGCCAGCCATAGTCCGGGACGGGGTGAAAAACTGTTTTTT
CDR3 protein: CASHSPGRGEKLFF

V gene: TRBV28
J gene: TRBJ2-7
clone size: -
D gene: -
CDR3 DNA: TGTGCCAGCAGTCTATCCGACCATAGACCGGCCTACGAGCAGTACTTC
CDR3 protein: CASSLSDHRPAYEQYF

V gene: TRBV5-5
J gene: TRBJ1-6
clone size: once
D gene: -
CDR3 DNA: TGTGCCAGCAGCGTCGGCCCTGATTCACCCCTCCACTTT
CDR3 protein: CASSVGPDSPLHF

V gene: TRBV7-2
J gene: TRBJ1-1
clone size: -
D gene: TRBD1
CDR3 DNA: TGTGCCAGCACCCCCACCCGGACAGGGGGGGGCACTGAAGCTTTCTTT
CDR3 protein: CASTPTRTGGGTEAFF

V gene: TRBV28
J gene: TRBJ2-3
clone size: once
D gene: -
CDR3 DNA: TGTGCCAGCAGAAAACTCACAGATACGCAGTATTTT
CDR3 protein: CASRKLTDTQYF

V gene: TRBV7-2
J gene: TRBJ1-2
clone size: -
D gene: -
CDR3 DNA: TGTGCCAGCAGCTTCCCGGGGTGGGGCTATGGCTACACCTTC
CDR3 protein: CASSFPGWGYGYTF

V gene: TRBV24-1
J gene: TRBJ2-7
clone size: -
D gene: TRBD1
CDR3 DNA: TGTGCCACCAGATCGACAGGGGACTCCTACGAGCAGTACTTC
CDR3 protein: CATRSTGDSYEQYF

V gene: TRBV19
J gene: TRBJ2-2
clone size: once
D gene: -
CDR3 DNA: TGTGCCAGTAGTACAGGGGCGATGGGGACCGGGGAGCTGTTTTTT
CDR3 protein: CASSTGAMGTGELFF

V gene: TRBV6-5
J gene: TRBJ2-7
clone size: -
D gene: -
CDR3 DNA: TGTGCCAGCGTGGCGGGGACCTACGAGCAGTACTTC
CDR3 protein: CASVAGTYEQYF

V gene: TRBV28
J gene: TRBJ2-7
clone size: -
D gene: -
CDR3 DNA: TGTGCCAGCAGTCGCCCCCTAACTAGCCGTCCCTCCTACGAGCAGTACTTC
CDR3 protein: CASSRPLTSRPSYEQYF

V gene: TRBV7-2
J gene: TRBJ1-1
clone size: few
D gene: -
CDR3 DNA: TGTGCCAGCAGCTTATCGAACGGGGTAACTGAAGCTTTCTTT
CDR3 protein: CASSLSNGVTEAFF

V gene: TRBV7-6
J gene: TRBJ2-5
clone size: -
D gene: -
CDR3 DNA: TGTGCCAGCAGCTTAGAGCTGCGGCAAGAGACCCAGTACTTC
CDR3 protein: CASSLELRQETQYF

V gene: TRBV6-1
J gene: TRBJ2-3
clone size: -
D gene: -
CDR3 DNA: TGTGCCAGCAGTGAATCTGGGTATGTCGGCACAGATACGCAGTATTTT
CDR3 protein: CASSESGYVGTDTQYF

V gene: TRBV5-1
J gene: TRBJ2-7
clone size: -
D gene: TRBD1
CDR3 DNA: TGCGCCAGCAGCATGACAGGGGCGACAGGGGCCTCCGAGCAGTACTTC
CDR3 protein: CASSMTGATGASEQYF

V gene: TRBV12-3/TRBV12-4
J gene: TRBJ1-5
clone size: -
D gene: TRBD1
CDR3 DNA: TGTGCCAGCAGTAAGGACAGGGATCAGCCCCAGCATTTT
CDR3 protein: CASSKDRDQPQHF

V gene: TRBV19
J gene: TRBJ1-2
clone size: -
D gene: -
CDR3 DNA: TGTGCCAGTAGTATAGCCGGGACACCTAACTATGGCTACACCTTC
CDR3 protein: CASSIAGTPNYGYTF

V gene: TRBV7-2
J gene: TRBJ2-6
clone size: -
D gene: -
CDR3 DNA: TGTGCCAGCAGCTCTCGGTGGGGGGCCAACGTCCTGACTTTC
CDR3 protein: CASSSRWGANVLTF

V gene: TRBV5-1
J gene: TRBJ2-2
clone size: -
D gene: -
CDR3 DNA: TGCGCCAGCAGCCCAACGGGGACCTTTAACACCGGGGAGCTGTTTTTT
CDR3 protein: CASSPTGTFNTGELFF